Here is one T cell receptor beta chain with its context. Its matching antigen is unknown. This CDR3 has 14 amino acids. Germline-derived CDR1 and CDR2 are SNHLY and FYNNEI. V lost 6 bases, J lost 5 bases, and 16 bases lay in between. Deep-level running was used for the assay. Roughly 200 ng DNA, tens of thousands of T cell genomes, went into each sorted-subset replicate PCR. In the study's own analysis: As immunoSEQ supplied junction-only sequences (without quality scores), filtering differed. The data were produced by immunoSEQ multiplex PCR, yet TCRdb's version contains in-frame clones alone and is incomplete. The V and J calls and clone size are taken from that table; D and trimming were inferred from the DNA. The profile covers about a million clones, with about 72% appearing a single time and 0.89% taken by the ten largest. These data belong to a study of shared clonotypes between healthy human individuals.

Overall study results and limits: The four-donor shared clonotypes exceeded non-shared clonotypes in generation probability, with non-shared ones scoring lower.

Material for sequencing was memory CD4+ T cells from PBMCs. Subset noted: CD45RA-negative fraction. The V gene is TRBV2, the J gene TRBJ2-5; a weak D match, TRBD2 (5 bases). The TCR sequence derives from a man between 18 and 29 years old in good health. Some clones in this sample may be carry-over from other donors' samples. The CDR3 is CASRVWGVRETQYF. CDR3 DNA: TGTGCCAGCAGAGTCTGGGGAGTTCGGGAGACCCAGTACTTC.